One TCR beta chain is described in this entry. The source of the sample is a study of blood T cell repertoires in COVID-19. The wider study: The analysed material was cDNA or gDNA that came from T cells, B-cell-depleted T cells, or PBMCs.

As originally analysed: Estimation of nucleated cell counts relied on the amplification of reference gene primers. Using immunoSEQ multiplex PCR, the repertoire was profiled, and TCRdb retains in-frame clones only, with some absent. V and J calls and clone size are copied from that table; D and trimming were computed from the DNA. The sample yields approximately 94,000 clones, roughly 80% seen once. The CDR3 extends over 12 amino acids. Germline V gene data show CDR1 as KGHDR and CDR2 as SFDVKD. Trimming pared 2 bases from V and 9 bases from J, leaving 9 bases between. The sample taken for sequencing was peripheral blood. The V gene is TRBV24-1, the J gene TRBJ1-2; D is undetermined. The TCR was taken from a man between 65 and 80 years old with active or convalescent COVID-19. CDR3 in DNA: TGTGCCACCAGTGATTATAGAGAAAGCTACACCTTC. Its protein is CATSDYRESYTF.